This paragraph covers one T cell receptor beta chain sequence. CD45RO-negative CD8 cells positively selected for CCR7 made up the naive population, which excluded terminally differentiated effector memory CD45RA+ cells. All of the donors resided in Nashville, Tennessee, and each was a Caucasian adult. This entry is derived from a study of shared clonotypes between healthy human individuals. The assay was immunoSEQ multiplex PCR, and TCRdb's table has in-frame clones only and misses some. The sample lists roughly 770,000 clones; 90% to 97% were seen once. Material for sequencing was naive CD8+ T cells sorted from blood. This clonotype was sampled from a young man in good health.

The CDR3 region is CASSSGRGRQETQYF. Written as DNA, the CDR3 is TGTGCCAGCAGTTCTGGCAGGGGTCGACAAGAGACCCAGTACTTC. The gene calls are TRBV2 and TRBJ2-5, with TRBD1 as a possible D gene (6 bases). The CDR3 runs to 15 residues. Germline CDR1 reads SNHLY; CDR2 reads FYNNEI. V dropped 5 bases and J dropped 2 bases, with 15 bases sitting between them.